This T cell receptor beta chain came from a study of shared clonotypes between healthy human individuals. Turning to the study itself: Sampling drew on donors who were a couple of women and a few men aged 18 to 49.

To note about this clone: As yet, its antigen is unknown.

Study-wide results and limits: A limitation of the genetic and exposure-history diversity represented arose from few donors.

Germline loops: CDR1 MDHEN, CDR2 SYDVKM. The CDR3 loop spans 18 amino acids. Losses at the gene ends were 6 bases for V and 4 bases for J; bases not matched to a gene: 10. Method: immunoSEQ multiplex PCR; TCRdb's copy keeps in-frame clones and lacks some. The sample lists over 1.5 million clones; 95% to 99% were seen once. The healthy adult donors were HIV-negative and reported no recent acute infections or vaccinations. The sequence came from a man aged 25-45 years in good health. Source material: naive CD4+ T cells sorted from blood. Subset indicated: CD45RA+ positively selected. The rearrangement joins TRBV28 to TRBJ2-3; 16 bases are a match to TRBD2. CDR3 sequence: CASRKGTSGRVRADTQYF. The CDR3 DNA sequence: TGTGCCAGCAGGAAAGGGACTAGCGGGAGGGTTCGGGCAGATACGCAGTATTTT.